These 31 T cell receptor beta chains were sequenced from one sample in a study of PD-1 and CTLA-4 blockade in melanoma. Libraries were prepared by immunoSEQ multiplex PCR; TCRdb keeps only in-frame clonotypes and omits some of them. The sample has about 16,000 clones, over 60% seen once. The specimen was CD8+ T cells from peripheral blood, collected before anti-PD-1 treatment. The receptors derive from a human donor with melanoma.

The chain combines TRBV27 with TRBJ1-4; D ambiguous. The length of the CDR3 is 15 residues. V gave up 5 bases and J gave up 2 bases, with 12 bases separating them. The germline V gene has CDR1 MNHEY and CDR2 SMNVEV (reference sequence). CDR3: CASSPDEETNEKLFF. Here the CDR3 DNA reads TGTGCCAGCAGTCCAGATGAGGAGACTAATGAAAAACTGTTTTTT.

The chain carries TRBV7-2 and TRBJ2-6; no definite D call. Germline CDR1 reads SGHTA; CDR2 reads FQGNSA. The CDR3 length is 14 residues. Trimming stripped 2 bases from V and 4 bases from J, with 6 bases between. The CDR3 nucleotides read TGTGCCAGCAGCTTATCCAGGGGGGCCAACGTCCTGACTTTC. It codes for CASSLSRGANVLTF.

This chain links TRBV6-5 with TRBJ2-7, with D perhaps TRBD1 (6 bases). There are 15 residues in the CDR3. Germline CDR1 and CDR2: MNHEY and SVGAGI. Trimming removed 4 bases at V and 4 bases at J, with 17 bases between. The CDR3 spells CASSSGQRRAYEQYF. CDR3 DNA: TGTGCCAGCAGTTCTGGACAGCGCAGGGCATACGAGCAGTACTTC.

This chain uses TRBV27 with TRBJ2-6; the D is unclear. The CDR3 is 16 amino acids. V shed 5 bases and J shed 4 bases, with 15 bases lying between them. From germline, CDR1 is MNHEY and CDR2 SMNVEV (reference sequence). CDR3 region: CASSPLRSPGANVLTF. For the CDR3, the DNA is TGTGCCAGCAGTCCCCTGAGATCACCAGGGGCCAACGTCCTGACTTTC.

The chain combines TRBV6-5 with TRBJ2-2; D may be TRBD1 (6 bases). From germline, CDR1 is MNHEY and CDR2 SVGAGI. Trimming pared 0 bases from V and 3 bases from J, leaving 11 bases between. The CDR3 totals 16 residues. CDR3 region: CASSYSPDSYTGELFF. In DNA, the CDR3 is TGTGCCAGCAGTTACTCGCCGGACAGCTACACCGGGGAGCTGTTTTTT.

This chain links TRBV2 with TRBJ1-2, with 8 bases fitting TRBD1. The CDR3 covers 13 residues. Unmatched junction bases numbered 7, after V lost 6 bases and J lost 7 bases. Germline assignment: CDR1 SNHLY and CDR2 FYNNEI. CDR3 loop: CASSGAGGGGYTF. CDR3 coding DNA: TGTGCCAGCAGCGGGGCAGGGGGCGGTGGCTACACCTTC.

There are a few counts of this clone. This chain uses TRBV29-1 with TRBJ2-3; either TRBD1 or TRBD2 may supply D (6 bases each). V was clipped by 3 bases and J by 9 bases, with 16 bases between them. Germline CDR1 is SQVTM and CDR2 is ANQGSEA. CDR3 length equals 13 residues. This CDR3 is CSVDTGADETQYF. The CDR3 region has the DNA TGCAGCGTTGATACGGGGGCTGACGAAACGCAGTATTTT.

J is TRBJ1-2 and V is TRBV10-3, with D uncertain. This CDR3 has 18 residues. V was trimmed by 0 bases and J by 7 bases, leaving 24 bases between them. Germline lookup yields CDR1 ENHRY and CDR2 SYGVKD. CDR3 sequence: CAISESEGGRLGGGGYTF. CDR3 sequence (DNA): TGTGCCATCAGTGAGTCTGAAGGTGGCCGGCTCGGTGGCGGTGGCTACACCTTC.

The chain uses TRBV5-6 and TRBJ1-2, with D hard to call. Germline values: CDR1 SGHDT, CDR2 YYEEEE. The CDR3 has 15 amino acids. V was pared by 0 bases and J by 4 bases, with 13 bases between. CDR3: CASSLGHLVGYGYTF. Here the CDR3 DNA reads TGTGCCAGCAGCTTGGGACACCTAGTAGGCTATGGCTACACCTTC.

This clone occurred once. The chain joins TRBV6-6 to TRBJ1-4; the D is unclear. With 5 bases removed from V and 4 bases from J, the gap between germline ends came to 23 bases. Germline loops: CDR1 MNHNY, CDR2 SVGAGI (reference sequence). CDR3 length equals 18 residues. The CDR3 DNA reads as TGTGCCAGCAGTCTCTCGCTTTCCCCCCGGGTCCGTAATGAAAAACTGTTTTTT. This sequence encodes CASSLSLSPRVRNEKLFF.

The chain is built from TRBV11-3 and TRBJ2-7; TRBD2 matches at 7 bases. Germline CDR1 and CDR2: SGHNT and YENEEA. V gave up 4 bases and J gave up 6 bases; unmatched junction bases: 6. This CDR3 spans 13 amino acids. The CDR3 region has the DNA TGTGCCAGCAGCTCTAGCGGACGGGCCGAGCAGTACTTC. It specifies CASSSSGRAEQYF.

The genes are TRBV6-2 or TRBV6-3 and TRBJ1-2; 7 bases match TRBD1. This CDR3 region has 13 residues. CDR1 MNHEY and CDR2 SVGEGT come from the germline V gene. V shed 5 bases, J shed 8 bases, and the junction held 8 bases outside the gene matches. The CDR3, as DNA: TGTGCCAGCAGTACCCCGACAGGGCTCGGCTACACCTTC. It is translated as CASSTPTGLGYTF.

This chain connects TRBV18 to TRBJ2-3; 7 bases agree with TRBD2. This CDR3 spans 16 amino acids. Germline-derived CDR1 and CDR2 are KGHSH and LQKENI. Trimming removed 3 bases from V and 0 bases from J; junction bases left unmatched: 6. CDR3 in DNA: TGTGCCAGCTCACCCCTAGCGGACTATAGCACAGATACGCAGTATTTT. It yields the protein CASSPLADYSTDTQYF.

The chain employs TRBV6-6 and TRBJ1-5; 10 nucleotides agree with TRBD1. This CDR3 has 14 residues. V dropped 6 bases and J dropped 5; count of bases not matched to a gene: 4. Germline CDR1 MNHNY, CDR2 SVGAGI (reference sequence). CDR3 DNA sequence: TGTGCCAGCAGGCCCGGGACAGGGGATCAGCCCCAGCATTTT. It translates to CASRPGTGDQPQHF.

This chain joins TRBV2 and TRBJ1-2; no firm D call. Germline V CDR1 and CDR2: SNHLY, FYNNEI. V lost 1 base and J 9 bases, leaving 3 bases between the germline ends. The CDR3 totals 10 residues. The CDR3 spells CASSEGRYTF. CDR3 nucleotides: TGTGCCAGCAGTGAAGGACGCTACACCTTC. The whole variable domain, remainder taken from reference TRBV2 and TRBJ1-2, is EPEVTQTPSHQVTQMGQEVILRCVPISNHLYFYWYRQILGQKVEFLVSFYNNEISEKSEIFDDQFSVERPDGSNFTLKIRSTKLEDSAMYFCASSEGRYTFGSGTRLTVV.

This clone was seen a single time. V gene TRBV4-2 combines with J gene TRBJ2-7, with 8 bases lining up with TRBD1. Germline trimming cut 0 bases from V and 7 bases from J; bases unmatched to any gene: 14. The CDR3 spans 17 residues. The V gene's germline CDR1 is LGHNA and CDR2 YNFKEQ. The CDR3 region has the DNA TGTGCCAGCAGCCAAGAACTTTCAGGACAGGGTCTACGGGAGCAGTACTTC. Residues: CASSQELSGQGLREQYF.

The V gene is TRBV9, the J gene TRBJ2-5; weak D call: TRBD1 (6 bases). CDR1 is SGDLS, CDR2 YYNGEE, per germline. The V and J ends lost 3 bases and 5 bases respectively, with 20 bases between them. CDR3 length: 16 amino acids. DNA of the CDR3: TGTGCCAGCAGCGCCGCCGGGACACGAGATAGGGAGACCCAGTACTTC. This translates into CASSAAGTRDRETQYF. Full variable domain (outside the CDR3, taken from reference TRBV9 and TRBJ2-5): DSGVTQTPKHLITATGQRVTLRCSPRSGDLSVYWYQQSLDQGLQFLIQYYNGEERAKGNILERFSAQQFPDLHSELNLSSLELGDSALYFCASSAAGTRDRETQYFGPGTRLLVL.

This sequence joins TRBV30 and TRBJ1-3; TRBD1 agrees at 8 bases. Germline V gene lookup returns CDR1 GTSNPN and CDR2 SVGIG (reference sequence). J lost 5 bases, V lost 5 bases, and 14 bases had no gene match. This CDR3 has 16 residues. CDR3 in DNA: TGTGCCTGGTATGGCCAGGGGGCTAGAAGAAGAAACACCATATATTTT. Translating gives CAWYGQGARRRNTIYF. Complete variable domain (other parts from reference TRBV30 and TRBJ1-3): SQTIHQWPATLVQPVGSPLSLECTVEGTSNPNLYWYRQAAGRGLQLLFYSVGIGQISSEVPQNLSASRPQDRQFILSSKKLLLSDSGFYLCAWYGQGARRRNTIYFGEGSWLTVV.

The gene calls are TRBV23-1 and TRBJ1-2, with TRBD1 as a possible D gene (6 bases). TRBV23-1 is labeled an ORF, and its function is uncertain. Deletions cut 9 bases from V and 0 bases from J, with 14 bases between. This CDR3 comprises 14 residues. The CDR3: CASSQGPANYGYTF. CDR3 sequence (DNA): TGCGCCAGTTCACAGGGCCCCGCTAACTATGGCTACACCTTC.

The chain couples TRBV24-1 to TRBJ2-3; D ambiguous. V was trimmed by 5 bases and J by 5 bases, leaving 10 bases between them. The CDR3 spans 13 residues. CDR1 and CDR2 (germline): KGHDR, SFDVKD. DNA for the CDR3: TGTGCCACCAGTGGTCAGATTAAAGATACGCAGTATTTT. This encodes CATSGQIKDTQYF.

DNA of the CDR3: TGTGCCAGCAGTGGCTTGACCGGTAACTATGGCTACACCTTC. Its protein is CASSGLTGNYGYTF. The V and J genes are TRBV2 and TRBJ1-2, with D unclear. The CDR3 runs 14 residues. Trimming stripped 4 bases from V and 1 base from J, with 10 bases between. The germline V gene has CDR1 SNHLY and CDR2 FYNNEI.

The rearrangement joins TRBV7-9 to TRBJ1-3; D gene unclear. Trimming left V 1 base short and J 0 bases short, with 10 bases between. Germline V lookup: CDR1 SEHNR, CDR2 FQNEAQ (reference sequence). The CDR3 covers 16 residues. The CDR3 DNA is TGTGCCAGCAGCTTAGATGAGGACCGCTCTGGAAACACCATATATTTT. Translating it yields CASSLDEDRSGNTIYF.

V is TRBV7-2 and J is TRBJ2-7; 7 bases agree with TRBD2. The J segment lost 0 bases and the V segment lost 5 bases, leaving 13 bases of the junction unmatched. This CDR3 region has 17 residues. Germline CDR1 and CDR2: SGHTA and FQGNSA. Here the CDR3 DNA reads TGTGCCAGCAGCCCTAGACGGGTGACTAGCCGCTCCTACGAGCAGTACTTC. This translates into CASSPRRVTSRSYEQYF.

The chain recombines TRBV29-1 with TRBJ2-7; unclear D gene. The germline V gene has CDR1 SQVTM and CDR2 ANQGSEA. This CDR3 is built from 12 residues. Deletions cut 4 bases from V and 0 bases from J, with 7 bases between. CDR3 DNA sequence: TGCAGCGTTGGCACTGACTCCTACGAGCAGTACTTC. It yields the protein CSVGTDSYEQYF.

This sequence joins TRBV24-1 and TRBJ2-7; D uncertain. CDR3 length: 11 amino acids. The V gene lost 6 bases and the J gene lost 6 bases, with 8 bases spanning the gap. Germline V CDR1 and CDR2: KGHDR, SFDVKD. In DNA, the CDR3 is TGTGCCACCAGTTTTGGAGTCGAGCAGTACTTC. Its protein is CATSFGVEQYF.

The chain is built from TRBV4-1 and TRBJ1-1, with a weak D call TRBD1 (5 bases). CDR1 and CDR2 from the germline V gene are MGHRA and YSYEKL. CDR3 length equals 15 residues. The ends were cut back, 7 bases at V and 2 bases at J, with 17 bases in the middle. CDR3 loop: CASTLQLGPNTEAFF. The CDR3 region has the DNA TGCGCCAGCACCCTCCAGCTGGGACCAAACACTGAAGCTTTCTTT.

This clone has only a few counts. This chain connects TRBV30 to TRBJ2-7; D possibly corresponds to TRBD2 (5 bases). The CDR3 runs to 14 residues. The ends were cut back, 0 bases at V and 0 bases at J, with 9 bases in the middle. The germline CDR1 and CDR2 sequences are GTSNPN and SVGIG (reference sequence). The CDR3 DNA reads TGTGCCTGGAGTGTAGACGGACTCTCCTACGAGCAGTACTTC. Translated, it gives CAWSVDGLSYEQYF.

There are a few counts of this clone. The V and J genes are TRBV29-1 and TRBJ1-1; D is ambiguous. This CDR3 has 14 residues. Germline V gives CDR1 SQVTM, CDR2 ANQGSEA. V dropped 2 bases and J dropped 0 bases, with 10 bases sitting between them. CDR3 region: CSVEMPEMNTEAFF. CDR3 DNA sequence: TGCAGCGTTGAAATGCCGGAGATGAACACTGAAGCTTTCTTT.

V gene TRBV24-1 combines with J gene TRBJ2-2; 10 positions match TRBD2. V shed 3 bases and J 1 base; nucleotides not matched to a gene: 13. Germline V lookup: CDR1 KGHDR, CDR2 SFDVKD. The CDR3 spans 20 residues. The CDR3 loop is CATSDRRWLAGDLNTGELFF. The DNA for the CDR3 is TGTGCCACCAGTGATCGAAGATGGCTAGCGGGGGACTTGAACACCGGGGAGCTGTTTTTT.

This chain uses TRBV27 with TRBJ1-5; D is unclear. Trimming cost V 5 bases and J 2 bases, with 7 bases left between them. The CDR3 consists of 13 residues. Germline CDR1 and CDR2: MNHEY and SMNVEV (reference sequence). The CDR3 region has the DNA TGTGCCAGCAGTAAAACAGGCAATCAGCCCCAGCATTTT. Protein: CASSKTGNQPQHF.

This clone was detected a few times. CDR3 region: CAISSGQDRYEQYF. The DNA for the CDR3 is TGTGCCATCAGTTCGGGACAGGATCGCTACGAGCAGTACTTC. This rearrangement joins TRBV10-3 to TRBJ2-7, with 8 bases that match TRBD1. Germline V gene data show CDR1 as ENHRY and CDR2 as SYGVKD. CDR3 length equals 14 residues. The J segment lost 3 bases and the V segment lost 5 bases, leaving 6 bases of the junction unmatched.